This record concerns one T cell receptor beta chain sequence. Its antigen is unknown. The sample originates from a study of neoadjuvant nivolumab and ipilimumab in lung cancer. TCRdb's table, derived via immunoSEQ multiplex PCR, lists solely in-frame clones and lacks some. The sample holds some 18,000 clones, about nine tenths seen once. General observations from the study: Compared with tumor-adjacent uninvolved lung, resected tumors showed greater richness and clonality.

J was trimmed by 4 bases and V by 3 bases; bases with no gene match: 7. The CDR3 covers 15 residues. The germline V gene encodes CDR1 SGHVS and CDR2 FQNEAQ. The chain links TRBV7-8 to TRBJ2-3; 7 nucleotides line up with TRBD2. The sequencing used peripheral blood, collected before neoadjuvant nivolumab, alone or with ipilimumab. This TCR came from an adult with non-small cell lung cancer. CDR3 in amino acids: CASSFPGLSSDTQYF. The CDR3 DNA is TGTGCCAGCAGCTTTCCGGGACTATCATCAGATACGCAGTATTTT.